One and the same sample provided the 20 T cell receptor beta chains below, sequenced in a study of blood T cell repertoires in COVID-19. Data came from immunoSEQ multiplex PCR; TCRdb stores just in-frame clones and leaves some out. The sample shows roughly 250,000 clones, around 87% of them seen only once. Material: PBMCs or T cells enriched from blood (not recorded which). All receptors derive from a woman in her thirties or forties with acute COVID-19.

This chain links TRBV18 with TRBJ2-5; the match to TRBD2 covers 13 bases. Trimming at V came to 6 bases and at J to 2 bases, leaving 3 bases not matched to a gene. This CDR3 comprises 15 residues. Germline V CDR1 and CDR2: KGHSH, LQKENI. The CDR3 loop is CASSRTSGGQETQYF. CDR3 in DNA: TGTGCCAGCTCCCGGACTAGCGGGGGACAAGAGACCCAGTACTTC. The full variable domain, in which reference TRBV18 and TRBJ2-5 provide the parts outside the CDR3, is NAGVMQNPRHLVRRRGQEARLRCSPMKGHSHVYWYRQLPEEGLKFMVYLQKENIIDESGMPKERFSAEFPKEGPSILRIQQVVRGDSAAYFCASSRTSGGQETQYFGPGTRLLVL.

V gene TRBV24-1 combines with J gene TRBJ1-2, with TRBD1 as a possible D gene (5 bases). Germline CDR1 is KGHDR and CDR2 is SFDVKD. The germline V and J ends were trimmed by 5 bases and 5 bases, with 11 bases remaining between them. The CDR3 totals 13 residues. Here the CDR3 reads CATSGGVGYGYTF. Here the CDR3 DNA reads TGTGCCACCAGTGGGGGGGTAGGGTATGGCTACACCTTC.

J is TRBJ2-1 and V is TRBV7-2; 12 nucleotides line up with TRBD2. V trimming: 1 base; J trimming: 7 bases; junction bases outside the gene matches: 5. Looked up from germline, CDR1 is SGHTA and CDR2 is FQGNSA. This CDR3 has 16 amino acids. The CDR3 DNA follows: TGTGCCAGCAGCTTAGAATCGACTAGCGGGAGTAATGAGCAGTTCTTC. This encodes CASSLESTSGSNEQFF.

The rearrangement joins TRBV5-4 to TRBJ2-5; D gene unclear. Trimming removed 5 bases at V and 2 bases at J, with 19 bases between. CDR3 size: 16 residues. Looked up from germline, CDR1 is SGHNT and CDR2 is YYREEE (reference sequence). The CDR3 reads CASSQSSGRRQETQYF. Here the CDR3 DNA reads TGTGCCAGCAGTCAATCTTCGGGTCGGCGGCAAGAGACCCAGTACTTC.

There are a few counts of this clone. V and J are TRBV2 and TRBJ2-3; the match to TRBD2 covers 7 bases. Germline values: CDR1 SNHLY, CDR2 FYNNEI. After removal of 3 bases from V and 0 bases from J, the junction contained 6 bases not matched to a gene. This CDR3 has 16 amino acids. This chain's CDR3 is CASSDFGGFSTDTQYF. CDR3 DNA: TGTGCCAGCAGTGATTTCGGGGGGTTTAGCACAGATACGCAGTATTTT.

The rearrangement joins TRBV24-1 to TRBJ2-1; 11 positions match TRBD1. V trimming: 0 bases; J trimming: 5 bases; junction bases outside the gene matches: 8. The CDR3 consists of 18 residues. Germline V lookup: CDR1 KGHDR, CDR2 SFDVKD. CDR3 sequence: CATSDLVGGTGGNNEQFF. The CDR3 nucleotides are TGTGCCACCAGTGATTTGGTGGGCGGGACAGGGGGAAACAATGAGCAGTTCTTC.

The chain has TRBV27 and TRBJ2-5, with 11 bases aligning to TRBD2. Germline-derived CDR1 and CDR2 are MNHEY and SMNVEV (reference sequence). The J segment lost 6 bases and the V segment lost 4 bases, leaving 16 bases of the junction unmatched. The CDR3 covers 18 residues. The CDR3, as DNA: TGTGCCAGCAGTTCATACCCCCCGGGTAGCGGGAGGGCGAAGACCCAGTACTTC. It yields the protein CASSSYPPGSGRAKTQYF.

The chain carries TRBV6-1 and TRBJ2-1; 8 bases line up with TRBD2. The CDR3 consists of 14 residues. Germline CDR1 MNHNS, CDR2 SASEGT. The V segment lost 2 bases and the J segment 7 bases; nucleotides outside the gene matches: 4. The CDR3 here is CASSELLAVNEQFF. CDR3 DNA sequence: TGTGCCAGCAGTGAATTACTAGCGGTAAATGAGCAGTTCTTC.

This sequence joins TRBV7-6 and TRBJ1-4; D is possibly TRBD1 (6 bases). This CDR3 comprises 14 residues. Germline lookup yields CDR1 SGHVS and CDR2 FNYEAQ. V was cut by 5 bases and J by 7 bases, with 14 bases left in between. The CDR3 DNA sequence: TGTGCCAGCAGCCAACAGGGTTATTTTGAAAAACTGTTTTTT. Encoded protein: CASSQQGYFEKLFF.

This chain links TRBV2 with TRBJ2-7; maybe TRBD2 (5 bases). Trimming shortened V by 8 bases and J by 0 bases, and 8 bases separated the two germline ends. The germline gives CDR1 SNHLY, CDR2 FYNNEI. The CDR3 has 12 amino acids. Written as DNA, the CDR3 is TGTGCCAGCTGGGGAGACTCCTACGAGCAGTACTTC. Translation gives CASWGDSYEQYF.

This chain joins TRBV10-3 and TRBJ2-2, with 8 positions matching TRBD2. From germline, CDR1 is ENHRY and CDR2 SYGVKD. The J segment lost 3 bases and the V segment lost 8 bases, leaving 5 bases of the junction unmatched. This CDR3 region has 14 residues. This CDR3 reads CAIYRAGDTGELFF. The CDR3 DNA follows: TGTGCCATCTATCGAGCGGGAGACACCGGGGAGCTGTTTTTT.

The rearrangement uses TRBV27 and TRBJ1-2, with D possibly TRBD1 on 5 matching bases. There are 13 residues in the CDR3. Germline V CDR1 and CDR2: MNHEY, SMNVEV (reference sequence). The ends were cut back, 3 bases at V and 4 bases at J, with 9 bases in the middle. CDR3 coding DNA: TGTGCCAGCAGTTTGGGCGGGGCCTATGGCTACACCTTC. This gives the protein CASSLGGAYGYTF.

The chain links TRBV3-1 (or the pseudogene TRBV3-2) to TRBJ2-2; maybe TRBD1 (5 bases). The germline V gene has CDR1 LGHDT and CDR2 YNNKEL (reference sequence). The CDR3 has 14 residues. With 6 bases removed from V and 0 bases from J, the gap between germline ends came to 8 bases. The CDR3 bases are TGTGCCAGCAGAAAGGGGCCGAACACCGGGGAGCTGTTTTTT. Its protein is CASRKGPNTGELFF.

The V call is TRBV7-6, the J call TRBJ1-4; D possibly corresponds to TRBD1 (5 bases). Between the trimmed V and J ends, which lost 1 base and 3 bases, there was a span of 6 bases. Germline CDR1 and CDR2: SGHVS and FNYEAQ. The CDR3 covers 14 residues. The CDR3 DNA sequence: TGTGCCAGCAGCTTAGAGACAGCTAATGAAAAACTGTTTTTT. Translated, it gives CASSLETANEKLFF.

The V and J genes are TRBV27 and TRBJ2-1, with 8 bases lining up with TRBD1. The CDR3 has 18 residues. Unmatched junction bases numbered 10, after V lost 2 bases and J lost 1 base. Germline CDR1 and CDR2: MNHEY and SMNVEV (reference sequence). DNA of the CDR3: TGTGCCAGCAGTTTACCGCCTCGGACAGGGAGGTCCTACAATGAGCAGTTCTTC. Protein product: CASSLPPRTGRSYNEQFF.

The sample holds one count of this clone. The rearrangement links TRBV7-2 to TRBJ2-1; 12 nucleotides align to TRBD2. The J segment lost 6 bases and the V segment lost 2 bases, leaving 8 bases of the junction unmatched. Germline V gene sequence: CDR1 SGHTA, CDR2 FQGNSA. This CDR3 has 17 amino acids. The CDR3 here is CASSLRLAGEVGNEQFF. The CDR3 DNA follows: TGTGCCAGCAGCTTAAGACTAGCGGGAGAAGTAGGCAATGAGCAGTTCTTC.

The V and J genes are TRBV13 and TRBJ1-2; 7 bases agree with TRBD1. Germline V lookup: CDR1 PRHDT, CDR2 FYEKMQ (reference sequence). The length of the CDR3 is 16 residues. The V segment lost 5 bases and the J segment 0 bases; nucleotides outside the gene matches: 9. The CDR3 sequence: CASSPGTEPSNYGYTF. CDR3 in DNA: TGTGCCAGCAGCCCCGGGACAGAGCCCTCTAACTATGGCTACACCTTC.

This chain uses TRBV11-2 with TRBJ2-1, with 9 bases that match TRBD2. The CDR3 is 16 amino acids. Germline lookup yields CDR1 SGHAT and CDR2 FQNNGV. Germline trimming cut 4 bases from V and 3 bases from J; bases unmatched to any gene: 7. CDR3 sequence reads: CASSSRLAESYNEQFF. The CDR3 nucleotides are TGTGCCAGCAGCTCACGACTAGCGGAAAGCTACAATGAGCAGTTCTTC.

V and J are TRBV10-3 and TRBJ2-3, with D perhaps matching TRBD1 (5 bases). The V end lost 2 bases, the J end lost 3 bases, and 12 bases lay between the germline ends. Germline V gene lookup returns CDR1 ENHRY and CDR2 SYGVKD. This CDR3 is 15 amino acids long. As DNA, the CDR3 is TGTGCCATCAGTGAGGGGGCGAGAATAACAGATACGCAGTATTTT. Translation: CAISEGARITDTQYF.

V and J are TRBV6-5 and TRBJ1-5, with 8 positions matching TRBD1. There are 15 residues in the CDR3. V lost 6 bases and J lost 6; bases outside the gene matches: 10. The germline V gene has CDR1 MNHEY and CDR2 SVGAGI. Written as DNA, the CDR3 is TGTGCCAGCAGACTGGACAGGGTCGCTTTTCAGCCCCAGCATTTT. This gives the protein CASRLDRVAFQPQHF.